The 4 T cell receptor beta chains below were found in one sample sequenced in a study of T cell responses to AZD1222 COVID-19 vaccine. Sequencing was performed with immunoSEQ multiplex PCR; in TCRdb, only in-frame clones are kept and a portion is missing. This table has more than 60,000 clones, roughly nine tenths appearing once. This material consisted of peripheral blood, taken on day 0 of AZD1222 vaccination. The receptors stem from an adult in good health.

The V and J genes are TRBV6-1 and TRBJ2-7; no clear D. V dropped 2 bases and J dropped 4 bases, with 9 bases sitting between them. The CDR3 contains 13 residues. Germline-derived CDR1 and CDR2 are MNHNS and SASEGT. The CDR3 here is CASSERSIYEQYF. For the CDR3, the DNA is TGTGCCAGCAGTGAAAGGTCAATTTACGAGCAGTACTTC.

This chain joins TRBV6-5 and TRBJ2-4; TRBD1 matches 9 bases. Germline V gives CDR1 MNHEY, CDR2 SVGAGI. CDR3 size: 14 residues. V dropped 8 bases and J dropped 0; count of bases not matched to a gene: 2. The DNA of the CDR3 is TGTGCCAGCGGGACAGGGCTAGCCAAAAACATTCAGTACTTC. Its translation is CASGTGLAKNIQYF.

The chain employs TRBV5-1 and TRBJ2-5, with 7 nucleotides matching TRBD2. The CDR3 runs to 16 residues. Per the germline V gene, CDR1 is SGHRS and CDR2 is YFSETQ. Trimming at V came to 0 bases and at J to 0 bases, leaving 5 bases not matched to a gene. CDR3 residues: CASSLEAAGDQETQYF. In DNA form, the CDR3 reads TGCGCCAGCAGCTTGGAAGCGGCGGGAGACCAAGAGACCCAGTACTTC. The full variable domain, its missing parts supplied by reference TRBV5-1 and TRBJ2-5, is KAGVTQTPRYLIKTRGQQVTLSCSPISGHRSVSWYQQTPGQGLQFLFEYFSETQRNKGNFPGRFSGRQFSNSRSEMNVSTLELGDSALYLCASSLEAAGDQETQYFGPGTRLLVL.

J is TRBJ1-3 and V is TRBV9; 12 bases line up with TRBD1. This CDR3 comprises 16 residues. Looked up from germline, CDR1 is SGDLS and CDR2 is YYNGEE. Trimming at V came to 3 bases and at J to 2 bases, leaving 3 bases not matched to a gene. CDR3 region: CASSAGDRGPGNTIYF. The CDR3 DNA sequence: TGTGCCAGCAGCGCCGGGGACAGGGGGCCTGGAAACACCATATATTTT.